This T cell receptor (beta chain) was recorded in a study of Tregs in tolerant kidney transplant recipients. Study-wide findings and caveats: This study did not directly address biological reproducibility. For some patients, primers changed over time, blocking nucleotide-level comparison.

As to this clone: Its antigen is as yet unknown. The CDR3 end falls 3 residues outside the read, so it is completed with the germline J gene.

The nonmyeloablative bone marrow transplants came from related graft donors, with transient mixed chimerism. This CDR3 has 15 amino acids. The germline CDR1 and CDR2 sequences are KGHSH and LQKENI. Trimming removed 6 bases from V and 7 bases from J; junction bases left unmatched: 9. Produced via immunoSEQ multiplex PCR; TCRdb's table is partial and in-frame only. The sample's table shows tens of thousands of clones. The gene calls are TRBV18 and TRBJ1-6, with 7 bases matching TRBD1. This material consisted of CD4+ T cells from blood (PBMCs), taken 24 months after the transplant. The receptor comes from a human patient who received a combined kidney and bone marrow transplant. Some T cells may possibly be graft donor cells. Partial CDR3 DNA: TGTGCCAGCTCGCCTGACAGGGTTTCGAATTCACCC. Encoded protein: CASSPDRVSNSP. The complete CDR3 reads CASSPDRVSNSPLHF.